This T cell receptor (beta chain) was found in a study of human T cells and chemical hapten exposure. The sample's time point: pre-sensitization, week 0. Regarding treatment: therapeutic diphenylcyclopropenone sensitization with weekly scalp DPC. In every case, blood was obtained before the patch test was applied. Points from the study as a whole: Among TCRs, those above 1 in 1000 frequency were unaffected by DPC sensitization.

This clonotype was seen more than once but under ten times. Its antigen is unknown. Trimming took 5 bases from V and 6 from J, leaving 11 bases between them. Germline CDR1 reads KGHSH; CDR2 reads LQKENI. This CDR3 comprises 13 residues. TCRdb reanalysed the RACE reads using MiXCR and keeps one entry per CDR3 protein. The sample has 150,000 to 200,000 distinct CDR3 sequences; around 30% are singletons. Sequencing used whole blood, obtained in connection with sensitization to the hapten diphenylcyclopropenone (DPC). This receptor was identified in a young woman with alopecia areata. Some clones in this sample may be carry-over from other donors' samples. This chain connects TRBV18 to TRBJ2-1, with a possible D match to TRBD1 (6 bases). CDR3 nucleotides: TGTGCCAGCTCAAAAGAACAGGGCAATGAGCAGTTCTTC. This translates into CASSKEQGNEQFF.